The text below deals with one T cell receptor beta chain. Its antigen is not identified. PCR involved 60 Vbeta and 13 Jbeta primers. Assay: immunoSEQ multiplex PCR; the TCRdb copy retains only in-frame clones and omits some. The sample has 75,000 to 95,000 clones, about 88% seen once. The CDR3 is 16 residues long. Trimming took 5 bases from V and 5 from J, leaving 21 bases between them. CDR1 LNHDA and CDR2 SQIVND come from the germline V gene (reference sequence). This sample stems from a study of cytomegalovirus exposure and HLA in healthy donors. Findings of the study overall: Beyond CMV serostatus, there was no information to go on about immune exposure. In a later analysis, at a false discovery rate of 0.05, roughly 18,000 TCR beta sequences were associated with HLA alleles.

The sequencing input was PBMCs. The TCR originated in a man younger than 30 in good health and CMV-seronegative. This chain connects TRBV19 to TRBJ2-5, with D maybe TRBD1 (5 bases). The CDR3 is CASSARARLAGETQYF. The CDR3 DNA is TGTGCCAGTAGTGCTCGGGCCCGATTGGCAGGGGAGACCCAGTACTTC.